The sequence of this TCR beta chain was determined in a study of CD8 T cells in Susac syndrome. It was with random hexamers that 0.5 to 1 ug RNA was reverse transcribed. TCRdb redid the calling of the immunoSEQ multiplex PCR reads with MiXCR, one entry per CDR3 protein. Among under 550,000 distinct CDR3 sequences listed, 85% were seen once. Per the germline V gene, CDR1 is DFQATT and CDR2 is SNEGSKA (reference sequence). The CDR3 is made up of 16 amino acids. The V segment lost 2 bases and the J segment 5 bases; nucleotides outside the gene matches: 9. Sequencing of TCR beta was undertaken in CD8+ and CD4+ T cells derived from blood.

This TCR derives from a human donor with multiple sclerosis. The J gene is TRBJ2-1, the V gene TRBV20-1; TRBD1 aligns across 10 bases. What was sequenced was CD8+ T cells from PBMCs. CDR3 region: CSARQTGQGDNNEQFF. CDR3 DNA sequence: TGCAGTGCTAGACAGACCGGACAGGGGGACAACAATGAGCAGTTCTTC.